The 10 T cell receptor beta chains below all came from one sample that was sequenced in a study of T cells in women clearing cervical HPV infection. TCRdb's copy holds only in-frame clones and misses some; the assay was immunoSEQ multiplex PCR. Listed are roughly 35,000 clones; about 1.7% falls within the top ten. The sample consisted of blood buffy coat. The source of these receptors is a woman between 18 and 75 years old with a cervical HPV16 infection that either progressed to CIN3+ or cleared (not recorded which).

On this clone itself: The DNA ends 3 residues before the CDR3 does, and the rest of the CDR3 is filled in from the germline J gene. This sequence joins TRBV6-1 and TRBJ2-4, with D hard to call. CDR3 length: 19 amino acids. The germline gives CDR1 MNHNS, CDR2 SASEGT. Trimming shortened V by 1 base and J by 4 bases, and 23 bases separated the two germline ends. The CDR3 sequence is CASSEVVSLWQASKNIQYF. The part of the CDR3 DNA that was read is TGTGCCAGCAGTGAAGTTGTTAGTTTGTGGCAGGCCTCGAAAAACATT.

A word on this clone: With the read ending 3 residues before the CDR3 end, the germline J gene is used to fill in that end. The chain couples TRBV19 to TRBJ1-2; tentatively, D is TRBD1 (6 bases). Germline CDR1 LNHDA, CDR2 SQIVND (reference sequence). Trimming removed 3 bases from V and 2 bases from J, with 10 bases in between. This CDR3 region has 14 residues. This CDR3 reads CASSITGRNYGYTF. The sequenced CDR3 bases are TGTGCCAGTAGTATTACAGGGAGGAACTATGGC.

Points on this clone: The sequence runs out 3 residues before the end of the CDR3; the remainder is reconstructed from the germline J gene. The chain uses TRBV6-2 or TRBV6-3 and TRBJ1-5; tentatively, D is TRBD1 (5 bases). CDR3 length: 15 amino acids. Trimming removed 2 bases at V and 1 base at J, with 9 bases between. Germline V lookup: CDR1 MNHEY, CDR2 SVGEGT. The CDR3 bases that were read are TGTGCCAGCAGTTACGGGACTTGGAGCAATCAGCCC. This translates into CASSYGTWSNQP. The whole CDR3 reads CASSYGTWSNQPQHF.

Points on this clone: The CDR3 end lies 3 residues beyond the end of the read and is filled in from the germline J gene. The chain is built from TRBV20-1 and TRBJ2-2; 10 nucleotides agree with TRBD2. After removal of 0 bases from V and 5 bases from J, the junction contained 6 bases not matched to a gene. Germline CDR1 reads DFQATT; CDR2 reads SNEGSKA (reference sequence). The CDR3 is 16 residues long. CDR3: CSARDPLAGATGELFF. The sequenced part of the CDR3 DNA is TGCAGTGCTAGAGATCCCCTAGCGGGGGCTACCGGGGAG.

As to this clone: The CDR3 end is not reached by the read, which stops 3 residues before it; the germline J gene fills it in. The chain links TRBV28 to TRBJ2-2; TRBD2 agrees at 7 bases. This CDR3 comprises 14 residues. Germline assignment: CDR1 MDHEN and CDR2 SYDVKM. V lost 6 bases and J lost 3; bases outside the gene matches: 4. The CDR3 bases that were read are TGTGCCAGCAGCGGCGGGGGTTACACCGGGGAG. Amino acids: CASSGGGYTGE. The full CDR3 is CASSGGGYTGELFF.

As to this clone: The read falls 3 residues short of the CDR3 end, and the missing part is taken from the germline J gene. The chain recombines TRBV7-8 with TRBJ2-7; D remains ambiguous. This CDR3 region has 16 residues. V lost 1 base to trimming and J lost 4 bases, with 17 bases between them. The germline V gene has CDR1 SGHVS and CDR2 FQNEAQ. The CDR3 bases that were read are TGTGCCAGCAGCTTAGGTCTTAGCTGGAGTGGTTACGAG. Its translation is CASSLGLSWSGYE. The full CDR3 sequence reads CASSLGLSWSGYEQYF.

About this clone: The read halts 3 residues ahead of the CDR3 end, with the missing end drawn from the germline J gene. This chain uses TRBV7-9 with TRBJ2-5, with unresolved D. Germline V gene data show CDR1 as SEHNR and CDR2 as FQNEAQ (reference sequence). The CDR3 has 13 residues. The CDR3: CASSSLYTDTQYF. The part of the CDR3 DNA that was read is TGTGCCAGCAGCTCACTTTACACAGATACC.

About this clone: The CDR3 end falls 3 residues outside the read, so it is completed with the germline J gene. The chain carries TRBV7-6 and TRBJ2-7; tentatively, D is TRBD2 (5 bases). Trimming left V 1 base short and J 5 bases short, with 12 bases between. Germline CDR1 and CDR2: SGHVS and FNYEAQ. CDR3 length: 14 amino acids. The CDR3 bases that were read are TGTGCCAGCAGCTTAGGAGGACTTCTGAACGAG. It codes for CASSLGGLLNE. The whole CDR3 reads CASSLGGLLNEQYF.

Of note for this clone: From the germline J gene comes the end of the CDR3, since the read stops 3 residues before it. The gene calls are TRBV19 and TRBJ1-2, with D perhaps TRBD1 (6 bases). CDR3 length: 13 amino acids. Germline lookup yields CDR1 LNHDA and CDR2 SQIVND (reference sequence). The V gene lost 6 bases and the J gene lost 2 bases, with 10 bases spanning the gap. The DNA read from the CDR3 is TGTGCCAGTAGCCTGGACAGAAACTATGGC. Protein: CASSLDRNYG. The whole CDR3 sequence reads CASSLDRNYGYTF.

Note on this clone: Read sequence stops 3 residues before the CDR3 end, and the germline J gene provides the missing end. The chain has TRBV2 and TRBJ1-2; 8 nucleotides match TRBD1. Germline assignment: CDR1 SNHLY and CDR2 FYNNEI. The CDR3 runs to 16 residues. The part of the CDR3 DNA that was read is TGTGCCAGTTTACTGGACAGGGACCTCGCCGGTGGGGGC. It is translated as CASLLDRDLAGGG. The complete CDR3 sequence is CASLLDRDLAGGGYTF.